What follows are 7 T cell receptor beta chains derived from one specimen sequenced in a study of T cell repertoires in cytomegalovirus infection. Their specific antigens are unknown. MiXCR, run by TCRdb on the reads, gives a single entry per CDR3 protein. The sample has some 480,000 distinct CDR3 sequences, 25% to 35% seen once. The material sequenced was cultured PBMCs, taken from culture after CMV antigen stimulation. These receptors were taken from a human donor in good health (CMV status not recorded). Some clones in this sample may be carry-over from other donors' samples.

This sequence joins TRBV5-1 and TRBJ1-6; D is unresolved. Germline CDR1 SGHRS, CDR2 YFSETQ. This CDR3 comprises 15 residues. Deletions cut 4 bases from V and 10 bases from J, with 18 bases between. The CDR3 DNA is TGCGCCAGCAGCCCGGGGTCGTCTCGGGCCTCACCCCTCCACTTT. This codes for CASSPGSSRASPLHF.

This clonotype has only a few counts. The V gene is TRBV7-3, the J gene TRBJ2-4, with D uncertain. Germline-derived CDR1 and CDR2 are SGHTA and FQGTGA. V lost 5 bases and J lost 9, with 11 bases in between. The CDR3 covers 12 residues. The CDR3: CASSPTTGIQYF. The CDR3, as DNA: TGTGCCAGCAGCCCCACTACTGGCATTCAGTACTTC.

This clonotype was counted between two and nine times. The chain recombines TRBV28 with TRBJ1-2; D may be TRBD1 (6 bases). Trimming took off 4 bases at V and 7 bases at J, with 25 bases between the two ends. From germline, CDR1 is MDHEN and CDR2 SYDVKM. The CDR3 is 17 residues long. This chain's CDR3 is CASSSSRLDRSQGGYTF. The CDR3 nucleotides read TGTGCCAGCAGTTCTAGCCGCCTCGACAGGTCTCAGGGTGGCTACACCTTC.

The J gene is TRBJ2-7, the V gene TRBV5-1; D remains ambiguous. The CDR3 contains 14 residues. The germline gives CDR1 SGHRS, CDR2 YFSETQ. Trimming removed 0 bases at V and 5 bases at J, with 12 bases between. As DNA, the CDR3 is TGCGCCAGCAGCTTGGATGGCCCCCGGGACGAGCAGTACTTC. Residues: CASSLDGPRDEQYF.

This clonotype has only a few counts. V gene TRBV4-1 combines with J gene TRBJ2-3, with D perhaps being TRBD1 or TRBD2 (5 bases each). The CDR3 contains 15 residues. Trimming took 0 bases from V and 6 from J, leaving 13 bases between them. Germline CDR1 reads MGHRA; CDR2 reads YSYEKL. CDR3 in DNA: TGCGCCAGCAGCCAAGACCGGGGACCTCTCGATACGCAGTATTTT. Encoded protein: CASSQDRGPLDTQYF.

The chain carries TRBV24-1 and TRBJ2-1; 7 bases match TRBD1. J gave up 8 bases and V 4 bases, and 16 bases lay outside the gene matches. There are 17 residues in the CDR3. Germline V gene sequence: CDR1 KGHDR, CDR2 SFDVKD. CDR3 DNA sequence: TGTGCCACCAGTGACCTAGCAACAGGGGACCGAGGGGATGAGCAGTTCTTC. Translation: CATSDLATGDRGDEQFF.

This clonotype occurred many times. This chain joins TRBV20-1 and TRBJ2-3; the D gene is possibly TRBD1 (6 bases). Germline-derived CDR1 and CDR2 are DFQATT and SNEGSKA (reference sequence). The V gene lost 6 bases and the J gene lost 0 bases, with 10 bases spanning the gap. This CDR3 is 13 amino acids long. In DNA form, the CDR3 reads TGCAGTGCCCGGGACACAAGCACAGATACGCAGTATTTT. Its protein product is CSARDTSTDTQYF.